This TCR beta chain is drawn from a study of shared clonotypes between healthy human individuals. The table lists this clone with a count of one. As yet, its antigen is unknown. Study-wide points: Only blood samples were collected, and tissue repertoires likely differ.

CDR1 and CDR2 (germline): SGHTA, FQGNSA. V lost 4 bases to trimming and J lost 1 base, with 10 bases between them. The CDR3 has 14 amino acids. Genomic DNA of each subset was evenly split across several immunoSEQ plates. Unsorted PBMC replicate PCRs used roughly 300 ng DNA, around 28,000 T cell genomes. Researchers sequenced unsorted PBMC DNA using ten immunoSEQ deep assay plates. Produced via immunoSEQ multiplex PCR; TCRdb's table is partial and in-frame only. The sample shows approximately 500,000 clones, over 75% of them seen only once. The chain carries TRBV7-2 and TRBJ2-5; tentative D call: TRBD1 (6 bases). This sequence was found in a woman in her thirties or forties in good health. Some clones in this sample may be carry-over from other donors' samples. The sequenced sample consisted of PBMCs. CDR3 coding DNA: TGTGCCAGCAGCTACAGACAGGCCCAAGAGACCCAGTACTTC. It is translated as CASSYRQAQETQYF. Together with reference TRBV7-2 and TRBJ2-5, the CDR3 gives the full variable domain: GAGVSQSPSNKVTEKGKDVELRCDPISGHTALYWYRQSLGQGLEFLIYFQGNSAPDKSGLPSDRFSAERTGGSVSTLTIQRTQQEDSAVYLCASSYRQAQETQYFGPGTRLLVL.